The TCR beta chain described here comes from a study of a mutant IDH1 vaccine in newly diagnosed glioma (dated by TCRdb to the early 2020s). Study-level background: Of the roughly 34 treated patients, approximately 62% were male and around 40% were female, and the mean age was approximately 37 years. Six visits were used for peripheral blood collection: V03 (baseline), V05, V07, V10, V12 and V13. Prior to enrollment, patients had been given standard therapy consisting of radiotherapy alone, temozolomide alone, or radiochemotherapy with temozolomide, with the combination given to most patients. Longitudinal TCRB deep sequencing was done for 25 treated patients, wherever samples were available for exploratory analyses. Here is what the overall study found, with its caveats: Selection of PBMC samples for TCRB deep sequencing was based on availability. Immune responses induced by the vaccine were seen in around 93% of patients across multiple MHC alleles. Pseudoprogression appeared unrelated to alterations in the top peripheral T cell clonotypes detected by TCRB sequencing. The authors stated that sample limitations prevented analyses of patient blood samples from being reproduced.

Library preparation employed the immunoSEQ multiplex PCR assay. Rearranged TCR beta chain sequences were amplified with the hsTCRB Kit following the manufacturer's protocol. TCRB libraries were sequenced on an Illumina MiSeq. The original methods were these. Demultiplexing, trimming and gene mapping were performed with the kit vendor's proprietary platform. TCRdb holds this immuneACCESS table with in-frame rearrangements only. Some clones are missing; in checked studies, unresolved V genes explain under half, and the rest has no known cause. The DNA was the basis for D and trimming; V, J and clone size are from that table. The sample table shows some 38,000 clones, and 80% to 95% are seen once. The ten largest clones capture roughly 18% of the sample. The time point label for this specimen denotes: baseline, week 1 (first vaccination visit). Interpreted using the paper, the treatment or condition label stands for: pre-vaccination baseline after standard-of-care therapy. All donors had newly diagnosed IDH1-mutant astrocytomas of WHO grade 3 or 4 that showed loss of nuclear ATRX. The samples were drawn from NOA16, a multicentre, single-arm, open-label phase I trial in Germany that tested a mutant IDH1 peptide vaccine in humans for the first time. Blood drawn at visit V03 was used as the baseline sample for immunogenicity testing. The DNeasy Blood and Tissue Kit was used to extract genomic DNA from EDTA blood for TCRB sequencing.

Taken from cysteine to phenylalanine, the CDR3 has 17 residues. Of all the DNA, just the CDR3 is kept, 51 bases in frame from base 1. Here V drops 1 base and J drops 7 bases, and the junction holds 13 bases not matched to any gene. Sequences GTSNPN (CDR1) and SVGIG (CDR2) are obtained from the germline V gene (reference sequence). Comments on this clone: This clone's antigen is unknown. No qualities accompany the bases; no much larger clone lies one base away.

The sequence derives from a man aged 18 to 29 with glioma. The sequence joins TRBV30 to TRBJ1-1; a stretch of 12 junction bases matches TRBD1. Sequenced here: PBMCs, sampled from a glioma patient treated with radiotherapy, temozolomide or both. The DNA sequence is TGTGCCTGGAGTGCTCACAGGGACAGGGGGCGCTTTATTGAAGCTTTCTTT. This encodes CAWSAHRDRGRFIEAFF.